This T cell receptor beta chain was profiled in a study of identical twins (dated by TCRdb to 2016 to 2017). Notes on the research overall: To test whether fetal clonotypes persist, the study used deep sequencing on TCR alpha and beta repertoires from monozygotic twins, unrelated adults of various ages, and cord blood. Replicate twin experiments were performed at different times using different library preparation protocols to rule out contamination.

Every donor was a healthy Caucasian. Three pairs of female monozygotic twins, all aged roughly 18 to 30 years, were included in the twin cohort. Positive isolation kits from Invitrogen were used to isolate CD4+ and CD8+ T cell populations. Overall study outcomes, separate from this receptor: Abundant cord blood beta clonotypes had fewer insertions, young adult naive repertoires showed a similar but weaker trend, and memory repertoires showed no such trend. Conclusions relied on cross-sectional statistical analysis, since the same donors could not be followed over many years. Invariant T cells such as MAIT and iNKT could partly confound zero-insertion analyses, though diverse VJ usage argued against this for most clonotypes. In beta out-of-frame sequences, excess twin sharing was weaker, because having fewer shared sequences lowered the signal-to-noise ratio. Recombination models systematically underestimated out-of-frame TCR alpha sharing in monozygotic twins but agreed with sharing between unrelated individuals. Out-of-frame TCR alpha sequences shared between twins showed an excess of low generation-probability sequences compared with coincidental sharing between unrelated individuals.

The library relied on 5' RACE. TCRdb lists the instrument as Illumina HiSeq 2000. A universal primer binding site was added through template switching, and the final cDNA carried a unique molecular identifier so that TCR cDNA molecules could be counted accurately. Specific primers in the conserved constant-segment region were used to synthesize first-strand cDNA for TCR alpha and beta chains. To control for contamination, every cDNA library carried two barcodes: a SMART-Mk sample barcode plus Illumina barcodes. TruSeq adapter sequences, together with Illumina sample barcodes, were added in two successive PCR steps. TCR alpha and beta cDNA libraries were sequenced on the Illumina HiSeq platform with custom primers. The authors processed their data as follows. MiGEC processed the raw reads to extract unique molecular identifiers, while MiXCR was used to determine the CDR3 positions. Recombination models were inferred per individual with the repgenHMM and IGoR tools using an EM algorithm. Shared clonotypes were analyzed with the tcR package in R, and sharing was normalized by the product of cloneset sizes. Out-of-frame nonproductive sequences were analyzed to study raw recombination free of thymic and clonal selection effects. TCRdb reprocessing: public reads trimmed at Q25 with fastp, clones called with MiXCR, in-frame beta chains kept. All rows with the same CDR3 protein become a single entry with the most common DNA and genes. TCRdb's processing, not the study's, gives the V and J calls here. In all, the sample holds 450,000 or so distinct CDR3 sequences, and over 12% of those were seen once. The ten largest clones represent approximately 0.52% of the sample.

In this sample, this clonotype turned up many times. Its antigen is currently not known. No much larger clone exists at a distance of one base, and base qualities are not known. The junction shows trimming of 8 bases on V and 3 bases on J, and the gene matches do not reach 10 bases of it. The germline V gene yields ENHRY for CDR1 and SYGVKD for CDR2. The cysteine opens and the phenylalanine closes a CDR3 of 14 amino acids. The only DNA kept is the CDR3, 42 bases in frame from the first base. This sample was also put to use in a study of yellow fever vaccine responses in identical twins. Taken from the second paper: The authors reported that the T cell response to vaccination in identical twins appeared partly convergent and partly personalized. In the study, vaccine-responding T cell clones were precisely tracked in identical twins.

The V gene is TRBV10-3 and the J gene is TRBJ2-7; TRBD2 matches 7 bases in the middle. The receptor was derived from a woman between 18 and 30 years old in good health. The sequencing input was CD4+ T cells sorted from blood. The DNA reads as follows: TGTGCCATCTCAAAGGAAGCGGGGCTCTACGAGCAGTACTTC. This yields the protein CAISKEAGLYEQYF.